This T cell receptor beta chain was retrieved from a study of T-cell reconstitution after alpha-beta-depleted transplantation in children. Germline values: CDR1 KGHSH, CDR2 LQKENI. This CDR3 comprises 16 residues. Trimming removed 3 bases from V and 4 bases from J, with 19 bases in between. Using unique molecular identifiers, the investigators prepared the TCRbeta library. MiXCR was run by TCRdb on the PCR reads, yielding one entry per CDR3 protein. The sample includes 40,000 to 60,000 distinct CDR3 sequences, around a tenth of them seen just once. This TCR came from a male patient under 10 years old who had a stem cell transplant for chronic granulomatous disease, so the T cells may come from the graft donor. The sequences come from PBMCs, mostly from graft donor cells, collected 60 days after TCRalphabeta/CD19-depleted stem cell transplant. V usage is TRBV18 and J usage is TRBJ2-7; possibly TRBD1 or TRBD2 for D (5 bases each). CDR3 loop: CASSPDSGEGYYEQYF. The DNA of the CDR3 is TGTGCCAGCTCACCCGATTCTGGAGAGGGGTATTACGAGCAGTACTTC. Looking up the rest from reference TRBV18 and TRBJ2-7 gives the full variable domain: NAGVMQNPRHLVRRRGQEARLRCSPMKGHSHVYWYRQLPEEGLKFMVYLQKENIIDESGMPKERFSAEFPKEGPSILRIQQVVRGDSAAYFCASSPDSGEGYYEQYFGPGTRLTVT.